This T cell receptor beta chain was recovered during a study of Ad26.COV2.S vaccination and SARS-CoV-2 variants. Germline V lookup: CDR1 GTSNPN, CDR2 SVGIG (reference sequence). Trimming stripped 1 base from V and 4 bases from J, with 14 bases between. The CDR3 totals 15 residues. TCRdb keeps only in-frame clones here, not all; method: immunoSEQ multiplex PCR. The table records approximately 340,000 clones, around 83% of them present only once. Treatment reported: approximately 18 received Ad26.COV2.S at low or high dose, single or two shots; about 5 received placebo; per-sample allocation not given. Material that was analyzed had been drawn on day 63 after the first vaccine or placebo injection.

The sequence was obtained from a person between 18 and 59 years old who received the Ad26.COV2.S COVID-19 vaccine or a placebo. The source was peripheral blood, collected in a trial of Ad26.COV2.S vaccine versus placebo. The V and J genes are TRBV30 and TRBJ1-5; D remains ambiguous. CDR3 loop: CAWSGGSSQNQPQHF. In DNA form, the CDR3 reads TGTGCCTGGAGTGGAGGGTCCAGCCAAAATCAGCCCCAGCATTTT.